What follows is one T cell receptor beta chain and its context. Its target is unknown. Indicated time point: new active TB diagnosis, blood taken before or within 7 days of starting treatment. Each donor contributed approximately 100,000 T cells on average, unsorted. Sequencing was performed with immunoSEQ multiplex PCR; in TCRdb, only in-frame clones are kept and a portion is missing. The table shows tens of thousands of clones, with around 94% occurring only once. This sample was taken from a study of T cells in tuberculosis. Study-wide context: CD1B tetramers identified T cells specific for mycobacterial lipid GMM.

Study-wide results and limits: A GMM-specific repertoire classifier reached about 90% accuracy, AUROC approximately 0.93.

The specimen comprised PBMCs, sampled at tuberculosis diagnosis. This clonotype was obtained from an adult with tuberculosis.

The DNA for the CDR3 is TGTGCCAGCAGCTTTTCACAGGGCACCTATGGCTACACCTTC. It is translated as CASSFSQGTYGYTF. The rearrangement joins TRBV5-4 to TRBJ1-2, with a tentative D call TRBD1 (6 bases). Trimming removed 2 bases from V and 4 bases from J, with 12 bases in between. The germline V gene has CDR1 SGHNT and CDR2 YYREEE (reference sequence). The CDR3 is 14 residues long.